The 27 T cell receptor beta chains reported below all come from one sample, sequenced in a study of blood T cell repertoires in COVID-19 (TCRdb year 2020). Libraries came from the immunoSEQ multiplex PCR assay. TCRdb's version of the immuneACCESS table is confined to in-frame rearrangements and falls short of the full clone set. An unresolved V gene accounts for under half of the shortfall where checked; the remainder is of unknown origin. This sample gives roughly 170,000 clones in total; about 85% of them show up just once. The ten largest clones capture 1% to 1.5% of the sample. The sample was peripheral blood. These TCRs come from a man in his sixties who had recovered from COVID-19.

V and J are TRBV9 and TRBJ2-7; 10 bases line up with TRBD1. The CDR3 is 17 amino acids. The ends lost 3 bases at V and 3 bases at J; junction bases unmatched: 12. Germline CDR1 reads SGDLS; CDR2 reads YYNGEE. The CDR3 sequence: CASSATGTGVSDYEQYF. The CDR3 bases are TGTGCCAGCAGCGCTACCGGGACAGGGGTGTCAGACTACGAGCAGTACTTC. Filled out from reference TRBV9 and TRBJ2-7, the complete variable domain reads DSGVTQTPKHLITATGQRVTLRCSPRSGDLSVYWYQQSLDQGLQFLIQYYNGEERAKGNILERFSAQQFPDLHSELNLSSLELGDSALYFCASSATGTGVSDYEQYFGPGTRLTVT.

This clone has a single count. The V gene is TRBV19, the J gene TRBJ2-1, with TRBD2 identical over 13 bases. Germline-derived CDR1 and CDR2 are LNHDA and SQIVND (reference sequence). The V and J ends lost 0 bases and 15 bases, in that order; junction bases with no gene match: 11. The length of the CDR3 is 16 residues. The CDR3 is CASSIDSELAGGPRFF. CDR3 sequence (DNA): TGTGCCAGTAGTATAGATTCAGAACTAGCGGGGGGGCCGCGGTTCTTC.

V is TRBV9 and J is TRBJ1-1, with D perhaps TRBD1 (5 bases). From germline, CDR1 is SGDLS and CDR2 YYNGEE. The CDR3 runs 14 residues. The V gene lost 4 bases and the J gene lost 0 bases, with 10 bases spanning the gap. CDR3 sequence (DNA): TGTGCCAGCAGCAGAACAGGAATGAACACTGAAGCTTTCTTT. It is translated as CASSRTGMNTEAFF.

V usage is TRBV30 and J usage is TRBJ1-2; 8 bases are shared with TRBD1. CDR3 length equals 16 residues. Per germline, CDR1 GTSNPN and CDR2 SVGIG (reference sequence). J was trimmed by 3 bases and V by 0 bases; bases with no gene match: 9. CDR3 residues: CAWSVEVQGAHYGYTF. CDR3 in DNA: TGTGCCTGGAGTGTAGAGGTCCAGGGGGCACACTATGGCTACACCTTC.

This rearrangement joins TRBV3-1 (or the pseudogene TRBV3-2) to TRBJ2-7; 9 positions agree with TRBD2. CDR1 is LGHDT, CDR2 YNNKEL, per germline (reference sequence). With V trimmed by 1 base and J by 2 bases, 3 bases remained unmatched. CDR3 size: 15 residues. CDR3 nucleotide sequence: TGTGCCAGCAGCCAAGGGGCGGGGGGGCCCTACGAGCAGTACTTC. Translation gives CASSQGAGGPYEQYF.

The gene calls are TRBV5-8 and TRBJ1-1; D might be TRBD1 (6 bases). Trimming removed 3 bases from V and 1 base from J, with 13 bases in between. Germline-derived CDR1 and CDR2 are SGHTS and YDEGEE. The CDR3 sequence is 15 residues long. CDR3: CASSSAGVANTEAFF. The CDR3, as DNA: TGTGCCAGCAGCTCAGCAGGGGTAGCGAACACTGAAGCTTTCTTT.

On this clone: The sample has other DNA sequences that encode this CDR3 too. The J gene is TRBJ1-5, the V gene TRBV7-2; the D gene is possibly TRBD1 (5 bases). This CDR3 is built from 15 residues. Trimming shortened V by 3 bases and J by 0 bases, and 9 bases separated the two germline ends. Per germline, CDR1 SGHTA and CDR2 FQGNSA. The CDR3 DNA follows: TGTGCCAGCAGCTTGGTCCAGGGTAGCAATCAGCCCCAGCATTTT. This translates into CASSLVQGSNQPQHF.

The chain has TRBV19 and TRBJ1-5; D perhaps matches TRBD1 (5 bases). This CDR3 has 13 residues. Per the germline V gene, CDR1 is LNHDA and CDR2 is SQIVND (reference sequence). V was trimmed by 8 bases and J by 2 bases, leaving 10 bases between them. The chain's CDR3 is CASAGQGNQPQHF. The CDR3, as DNA: TGTGCCAGTGCAGGGCAGGGCAATCAGCCCCAGCATTTT.

The chain joins TRBV3-1 (or the pseudogene TRBV3-2) to TRBJ2-3; D is unresolved. The CDR3 has 13 amino acids. V was clipped by 2 bases and J by 4 bases, with 7 bases between them. Germline V CDR1 and CDR2: LGHDT, YNNKEL (reference sequence). Here the CDR3 reads CASSQNTADTQYF. CDR3 coding DNA: TGTGCCAGCAGCCAAAATACAGCAGATACGCAGTATTTT.

The chain links TRBV7-2 to TRBJ1-1; 9 nucleotides line up with TRBD1. The germline V gene encodes CDR1 SGHTA and CDR2 FQGNSA. V gave up 5 bases and J gave up 6 bases; unmatched junction bases: 10. This CDR3 contains 15 residues. The CDR3 DNA reads as TGTGCCAGCAGCGCAAGGACAGGGGACTGGTCTGAAGCTTTCTTT. It is translated as CASSARTGDWSEAFF.

This chain joins TRBV5-4 and TRBJ1-2; no reliable D call. Trimming stripped 0 bases from V and 14 bases from J, with 17 bases between. In germline, CDR1 is SGHNT, CDR2 YYREEE (reference sequence). The CDR3 sequence is 13 residues long. The CDR3 protein is CASSLEPPGLKTF. The CDR3 DNA reads as TGTGCCAGCAGCTTGGAACCCCCAGGACTAAAAACCTTC.

J is TRBJ1-1 and V is TRBV29-1, with TRBD1 as a possible D gene (6 bases). The CDR3 is 14 amino acids. Germline V CDR1 and CDR2: SQVTM, ANQGSEA. V lost 3 bases, J lost 6 bases, and 17 bases lay in between. The CDR3 DNA is TGCAGCGTTGAGGGGGCAGGGGTGTATGCTGAAGCTTTCTTT. Protein: CSVEGAGVYAEAFF.

The V gene is TRBV5-4, the J gene TRBJ2-1; D perhaps matches TRBD2 (5 bases). The CDR3 is made up of 11 amino acids. The ends were cut back, 4 bases at V and 8 bases at J, with 7 bases in the middle. Germline V gene data show CDR1 as SGHNT and CDR2 as YYREEE (reference sequence). The CDR3 DNA follows: TGTGCCAGCAGCAAGAGGGATGAGCAGTTCTTC. It codes for CASSKRDEQFF.

The chain is built from TRBV24-1 and TRBJ2-1; 7 nucleotides align to TRBD1. With 1 base clipped from V and 7 bases from J, the junction kept 6 bases outside the gene matches. This CDR3 contains 15 residues. Per the germline V gene, CDR1 is KGHDR and CDR2 is SFDVKD. CDR3 protein: CATSDFRQGGNEQFF. CDR3 nucleotides: TGTGCCACCAGTGATTTTAGACAGGGTGGGAATGAGCAGTTCTTC.

CDR3 DNA: TGCGCCAGCAGCCTGAACGGGGATTTAGGCTACACCTTC. It yields the protein CASSLNGDLGYTF. This chain links TRBV4-3 with TRBJ1-2; D call uncertain. The CDR3 has 13 residues. The V end was cut by 4 bases, the J end by 8 bases, with 14 bases between. Germline assignment: CDR1 LGHNA and CDR2 YSLEER.

The chain employs TRBV24-1 and TRBJ2-5; 8 positions agree with TRBD1. Germline CDR1 is KGHDR and CDR2 is SFDVKD. The CDR3 consists of 14 residues. Trimming at V came to 5 bases and at J to 5 bases, leaving 6 bases not matched to a gene. The CDR3 reads CATSGPGGGETQYF. CDR3 DNA: TGTGCCACCAGTGGACCAGGGGGCGGGGAGACCCAGTACTTC.

The chain employs TRBV3-1 (or the pseudogene TRBV3-2) and TRBJ1-2, with D possibly being TRBD1 (5 bases). The CDR3 spans 16 residues. Trimming left V 1 base short and J 4 bases short, with 16 bases between. Germline CDR1 LGHDT, CDR2 YNNKEL (reference sequence). Here the CDR3 DNA reads TGTGCCAGCAGCCAAGCCGGGGGGAGGGGAGGCTATGGCTACACCTTC. As protein: CASSQAGGRGGYGYTF.

This chain links TRBV2 with TRBJ1-5, with TRBD1 identical over 7 bases. V lost 3 bases, J lost 6 bases, and 8 bases stayed unmatched. The CDR3 runs to 15 residues. The germline V gene encodes CDR1 SNHLY and CDR2 FYNNEI. The CDR3 reads CASSDLTGTGQPQHF. Written as DNA, the CDR3 is TGTGCCAGCAGTGACCTGACAGGGACGGGTCAGCCCCAGCATTTT.

The chain employs TRBV18 and TRBJ1-4, with TRBD1 matching 8 bases. The CDR3 is 16 amino acids. Germline V CDR1 and CDR2: KGHSH, LQKENI. With V trimmed by 3 bases and J by 2 bases, 5 bases remained unmatched. This CDR3 is CASSPQTGATNEKLFF. For the CDR3, the DNA is TGTGCCAGCTCACCGCAGACAGGGGCGACTAATGAAAAACTGTTTTTT.

The chain joins TRBV5-1 to TRBJ1-4, with no clear D. V shed 0 bases and J shed 8 bases, with 11 bases lying between them. CDR3 length: 14 residues. The germline V gene has CDR1 SGHRS and CDR2 YFSETQ. The CDR3 DNA follows: TGCGCCAGCAGCTTGGGCGAGGTCGTCGAAAAACTGTTTTTT. Protein product: CASSLGEVVEKLFF.

The V gene is TRBV5-8, the J gene TRBJ1-1, with TRBD1 matching 10 bases. Germline values: CDR1 SGHTS, CDR2 YDEGEE. This CDR3 region has 14 residues. The V and J ends lost 4 bases and 4 bases, in that order; junction bases with no gene match: 4. CDR3 protein: CASSPRTGGTEAFF. The CDR3 DNA follows: TGTGCCAGCAGCCCCCGGACAGGGGGCACTGAAGCTTTCTTT.

The rearrangement joins TRBV19 to TRBJ1-2; tentatively, D is TRBD1 (5 bases). Germline assignment: CDR1 LNHDA and CDR2 SQIVND (reference sequence). V was pared by 3 bases and J by 4 bases, with 15 bases between. This CDR3 comprises 15 residues. CDR3: CASSIGAQGGYGYTF. The CDR3 nucleotides read TGTGCCAGTAGTATCGGAGCTCAGGGAGGCTATGGCTACACCTTC.

J is TRBJ1-1 and V is TRBV5-1, with 8 bases that match TRBD1. V gave up 4 bases and J gave up 5 bases; unmatched junction bases: 10. The CDR3 runs 15 residues. Germline CDR1 SGHRS, CDR2 YFSETQ. The CDR3 region has the DNA TGCGCCAGCAGCCCACAGGGGACAGGAGGGACTGAAGCTTTCTTT. This encodes CASSPQGTGGTEAFF.

J is TRBJ1-2 and V is TRBV7-9; D is unresolved. V was clipped by 1 base and J by 4 bases, with 13 bases between them. CDR3 length: 15 residues. Germline assignment: CDR1 SEHNR and CDR2 FQNEAQ (reference sequence). The CDR3: CASSLDSGSAYGYTF. The CDR3 nucleotides are TGTGCCAGCAGCTTAGATTCGGGGAGCGCCTATGGCTACACCTTC.

The rearrangement uses TRBV5-6 and TRBJ2-2; 10 nucleotides agree with TRBD2. The trim removed 7 bases at V and 0 bases at J, leaving 6 bases unmatched. This CDR3 has 16 amino acids. Looked up from germline, CDR1 is SGHDT and CDR2 is YYEEEE. CDR3 nucleotide sequence: TGTGCCAGCCGCCATAGCGGGGGGCCGAACACCGGGGAGCTGTTTTTT. Translating gives CASRHSGGPNTGELFF.

V is TRBV6-5 and J is TRBJ2-7; 10 nucleotides agree with TRBD2. The CDR3 is 16 amino acids. The V gene end was trimmed by 3 bases and the J gene end by 0 bases; junction bases not matched to a gene: 5. Per germline, CDR1 MNHEY and CDR2 SVGAGI. The DNA of the CDR3 is TGTGCCAGCAGTTATAGCGGGAGGCCAAGCTCCTACGAGCAGTACTTC. It yields the protein CASSYSGRPSSYEQYF.

This clone was seen only a few times. The chain combines TRBV5-1 with TRBJ1-6; possibly TRBD1 for D (6 bases). From germline, CDR1 is SGHRS and CDR2 YFSETQ. The length of the CDR3 is 14 residues. Trimming stripped 3 bases from V and 10 bases from J, with 14 bases between. The CDR3 DNA reads TGCGCCAGCAGCTCCGGACAGCGGGACTCACCCCTCCACTTT. Translation: CASSSGQRDSPLHF.